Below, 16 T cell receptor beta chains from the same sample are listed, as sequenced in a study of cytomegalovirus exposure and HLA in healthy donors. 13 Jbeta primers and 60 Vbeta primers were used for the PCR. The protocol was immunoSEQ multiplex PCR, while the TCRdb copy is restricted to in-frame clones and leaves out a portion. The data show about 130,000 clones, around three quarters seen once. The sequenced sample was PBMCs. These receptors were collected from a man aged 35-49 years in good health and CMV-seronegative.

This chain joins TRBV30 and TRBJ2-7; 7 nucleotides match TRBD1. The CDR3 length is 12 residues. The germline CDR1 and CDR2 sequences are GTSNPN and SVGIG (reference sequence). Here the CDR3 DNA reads TGTGGGGTTAACAGGGGACCGGGGGAGCAGTACTTC. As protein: CGVNRGPGEQYF.

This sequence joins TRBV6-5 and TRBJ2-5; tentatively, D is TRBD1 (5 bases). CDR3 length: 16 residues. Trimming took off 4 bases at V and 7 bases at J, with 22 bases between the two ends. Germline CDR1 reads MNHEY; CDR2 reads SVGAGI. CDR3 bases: TGTGCCAGCAGTTTTTCTGACATCCCCAGGGTTGGGACCCAGTACTTC. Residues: CASSFSDIPRVGTQYF.

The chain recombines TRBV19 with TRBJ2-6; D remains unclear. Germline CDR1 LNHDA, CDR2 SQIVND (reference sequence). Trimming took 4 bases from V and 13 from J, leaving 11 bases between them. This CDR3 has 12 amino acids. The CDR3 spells CASSSPSLVLTF. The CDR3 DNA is TGTGCCAGTAGTAGCCCCTCCCTAGTCCTGACTTTC. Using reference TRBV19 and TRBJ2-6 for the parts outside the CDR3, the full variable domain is DGGITQSPKYLFRKEGQNVTLSCEQNLNHDAMYWYRQDPGQGLRLIYYSQIVNDFQKGDIAEGYSVSREKKESFPLTVTSAQKNPTAFYLCASSSPSLVLTFGAGSRLTVL.

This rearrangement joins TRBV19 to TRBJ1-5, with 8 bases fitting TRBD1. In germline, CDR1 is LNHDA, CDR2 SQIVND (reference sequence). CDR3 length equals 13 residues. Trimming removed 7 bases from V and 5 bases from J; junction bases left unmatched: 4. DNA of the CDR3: TGTGCCAGTACCGCAGGGGGCCATCAGCCCCAGCATTTT. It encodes CASTAGGHQPQHF.

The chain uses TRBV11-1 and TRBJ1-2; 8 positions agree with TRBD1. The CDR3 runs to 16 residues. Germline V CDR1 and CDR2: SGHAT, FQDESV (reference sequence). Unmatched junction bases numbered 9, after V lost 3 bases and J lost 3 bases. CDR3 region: CASSLRQGIDHYGYTF. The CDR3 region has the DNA TGTGCCAGCAGCTTGAGACAGGGGATTGATCACTATGGCTACACCTTC. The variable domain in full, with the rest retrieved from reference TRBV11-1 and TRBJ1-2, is EAEVAQSPRYKITEKSQAVAFWCDPISGHATLYWYRQILGQGPELLVQFQDESVVDDSQLPKDRFSAERLKGVDSTLKIQPAELGDSAMYLCASSLRQGIDHYGYTFGSGTRLTVV.

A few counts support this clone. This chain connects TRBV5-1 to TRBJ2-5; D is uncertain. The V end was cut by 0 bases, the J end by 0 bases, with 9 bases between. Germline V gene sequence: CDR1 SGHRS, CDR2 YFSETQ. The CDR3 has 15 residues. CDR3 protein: CASSLVHGHQETQYF. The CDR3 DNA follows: TGCGCCAGCAGCTTGGTTCACGGTCACCAAGAGACCCAGTACTTC.

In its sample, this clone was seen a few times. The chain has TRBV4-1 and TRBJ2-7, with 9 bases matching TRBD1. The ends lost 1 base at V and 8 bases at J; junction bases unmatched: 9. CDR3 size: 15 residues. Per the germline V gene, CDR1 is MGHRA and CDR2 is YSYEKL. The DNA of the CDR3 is TGCGCCAGCAGCCAAGTCCTCCGGGACAGGGACAAGCAGTACTTC. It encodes CASSQVLRDRDKQYF.

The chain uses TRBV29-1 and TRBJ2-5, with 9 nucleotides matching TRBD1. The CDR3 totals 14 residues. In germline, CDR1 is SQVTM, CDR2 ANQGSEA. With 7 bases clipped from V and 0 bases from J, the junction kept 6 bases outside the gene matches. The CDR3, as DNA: TGCAGCGGGGGGGACAGGGCCCACCAAGAGACCCAGTACTTC. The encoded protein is CSGGDRAHQETQYF.

As DNA, the CDR3 is TGCGCCAGCAGCTTCCTCGGGGGAGACTCCTACGAGCAGTACTTC. Its translation: CASSFLGGDSYEQYF. The chain uses TRBV5-1 and TRBJ2-7; D is perhaps TRBD2 (6 bases). The length of the CDR3 is 15 residues. V was shortened by 2 bases and J by 0 bases, with 12 bases between the two germline ends. Germline CDR1 SGHRS, CDR2 YFSETQ.

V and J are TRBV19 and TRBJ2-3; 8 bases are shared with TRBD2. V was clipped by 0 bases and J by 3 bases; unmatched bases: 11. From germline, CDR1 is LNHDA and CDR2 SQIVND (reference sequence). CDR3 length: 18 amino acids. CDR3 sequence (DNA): TGTGCCAGTAGTATAGATTTTTCGGCTAGCGGGCTTACAGATACGCAGTATTTT. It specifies CASSIDFSASGLTDTQYF.

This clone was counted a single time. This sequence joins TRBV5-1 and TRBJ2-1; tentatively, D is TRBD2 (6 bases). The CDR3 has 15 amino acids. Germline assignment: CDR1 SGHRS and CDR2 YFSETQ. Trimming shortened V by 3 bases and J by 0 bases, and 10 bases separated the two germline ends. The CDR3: CASSSLASSYNEQFF. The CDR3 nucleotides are TGCGCCAGCAGCTCTCTAGCGAGCTCCTACAATGAGCAGTTCTTC. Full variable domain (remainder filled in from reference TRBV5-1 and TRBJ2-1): KAGVTQTPRYLIKTRGQQVTLSCSPISGHRSVSWYQQTPGQGLQFLFEYFSETQRNKGNFPGRFSGRQFSNSRSEMNVSTLELGDSALYLCASSSLASSYNEQFFGPGTRLTVL.

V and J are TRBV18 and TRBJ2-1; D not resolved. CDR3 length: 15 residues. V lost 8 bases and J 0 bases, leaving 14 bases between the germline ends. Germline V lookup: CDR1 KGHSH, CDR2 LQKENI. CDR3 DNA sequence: TGTGCCAGCGCCCCTCCGGCGGCCTCCTACAATGAGCAGTTCTTC. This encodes CASAPPAASYNEQFF.

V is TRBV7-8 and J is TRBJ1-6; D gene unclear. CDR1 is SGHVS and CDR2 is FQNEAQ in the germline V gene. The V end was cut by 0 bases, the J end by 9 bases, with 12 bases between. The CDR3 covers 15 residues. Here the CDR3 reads CASSLASVEVSPLHF. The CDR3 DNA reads TGTGCCAGCAGCTTAGCGTCCGTAGAAGTTTCACCCCTCCACTTT.

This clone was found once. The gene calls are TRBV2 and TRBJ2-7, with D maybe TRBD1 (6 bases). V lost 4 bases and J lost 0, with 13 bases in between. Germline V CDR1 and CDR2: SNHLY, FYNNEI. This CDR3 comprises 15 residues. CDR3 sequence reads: CASSVGRGSSYEQYF. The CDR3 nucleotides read TGTGCCAGCAGTGTAGGCAGGGGCAGCTCCTACGAGCAGTACTTC.

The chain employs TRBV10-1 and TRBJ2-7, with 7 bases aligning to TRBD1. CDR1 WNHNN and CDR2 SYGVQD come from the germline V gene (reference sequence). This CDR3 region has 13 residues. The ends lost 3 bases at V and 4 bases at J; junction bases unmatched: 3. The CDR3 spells CASSEAGGYEQYF. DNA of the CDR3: TGCGCCAGCAGTGAAGCAGGGGGATACGAGCAGTACTTC.

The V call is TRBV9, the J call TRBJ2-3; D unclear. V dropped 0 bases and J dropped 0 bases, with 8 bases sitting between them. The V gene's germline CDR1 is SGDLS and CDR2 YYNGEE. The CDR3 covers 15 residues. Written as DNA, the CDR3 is TGTGCCAGCAGCGTAGTGGCTAGTAGCACAGATACGCAGTATTTT. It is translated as CASSVVASSTDTQYF.